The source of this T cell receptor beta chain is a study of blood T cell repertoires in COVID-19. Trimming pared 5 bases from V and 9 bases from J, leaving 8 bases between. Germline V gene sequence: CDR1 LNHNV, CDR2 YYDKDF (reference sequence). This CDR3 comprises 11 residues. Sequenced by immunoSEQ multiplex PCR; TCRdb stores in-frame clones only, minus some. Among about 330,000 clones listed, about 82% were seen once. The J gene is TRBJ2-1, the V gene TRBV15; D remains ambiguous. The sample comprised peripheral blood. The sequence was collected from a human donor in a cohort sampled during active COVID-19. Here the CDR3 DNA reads TGTGCCACCAGCCGTTCTAGTGAGCAGTTCTTC. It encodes CATSRSSEQFF.